The sequence of this T cell receptor (beta chain) was determined in a study of blood T cell repertoires in COVID-19. The wider study: Samples of COVID-19 (acute and convalescent) were obtained from the United States, Italy and Spain. PBMCs, B-cell-depleted T cells, or T cells were the source of the cDNA or gDNA that made up the material.

Authors' methods: By means of reference gene primer amplification, nucleated cell counts were estimated. Method: immunoSEQ multiplex PCR; TCRdb's copy keeps in-frame clones and lacks some. The DNA gave D and trimming, while V, J and clone size come from that table. The sample lists around 260,000 clones, around four fifths occurring once. The TCR was taken from a man aged 55 to 70 who had recovered from COVID-19. The sample taken for sequencing was peripheral blood.

CDR3 amino acids: CASNLAGPSTDTQYF. CDR3 DNA sequence: TGTGCCAGCAATCTAGCGGGACCTAGCACAGATACGCAGTATTTT. The chain uses TRBV27 and TRBJ2-3; the match to TRBD2 covers 9 bases. With V trimmed by 7 bases and J by 0 bases, 5 bases remained unmatched. CDR3 length: 15 amino acids. Germline lookup yields CDR1 MNHEY and CDR2 SMNVEV (reference sequence).